These 3 T cell receptor beta chains came from one sample sequenced in a study of blood T cell repertoires in COVID-19. The table came from immunoSEQ multiplex PCR; TCRdb's copy has only in-frame clones and leaves some out. The sample consists of under 20,000 clones, 88% of them appearing once. The material sequenced was peripheral blood. All receptors come from a human donor in a cohort sampled during active COVID-19.

This chain joins TRBV24-1 and TRBJ1-2; TRBD1 matches 8 bases. The CDR3 extends over 17 amino acids. The V segment lost 3 bases and the J segment 2 bases; nucleotides outside the gene matches: 10. Germline-derived CDR1 and CDR2 are KGHDR and SFDVKD. CDR3 loop: CATSDAIGQGRNYGYTF. The CDR3 DNA sequence: TGTGCCACCAGTGATGCTATAGGACAGGGTCGGAACTATGGCTACACCTTC.

The chain combines TRBV11-3 with TRBJ2-1; D is possibly TRBD2 (5 bases). With 1 base removed from V and 2 bases from J, the gap between germline ends came to 9 bases. The CDR3 extends over 15 amino acids. The germline V gene has CDR1 SGHNT and CDR2 YENEEA. The CDR3 coding sequence is TGTGCCAGCAGCTTAGGAGCGGCGACCTACAATGAGCAGTTCTTC. It is translated as CASSLGAATYNEQFF.

The gene calls are TRBV19 and TRBJ2-1, with TRBD2 matching over 12 bases. Trimming at V came to 10 bases and at J to 2 bases, leaving 21 bases not matched to a gene. The CDR3 covers 20 residues. From germline, CDR1 is LNHDA and CDR2 SQIVND (reference sequence). Here the CDR3 reads CATWGTGRLAGGRTYNEQFF. The CDR3 bases are TGTGCCACTTGGGGGACAGGGAGGCTAGCGGGAGGGCGGACCTACAATGAGCAGTTCTTC.